The clone carrying this T cell receptor beta chain appeared a single time. Its antigen is still unknown. The source of the sample is a study of T cell responses to AZD1222 COVID-19 vaccine. Study findings and constraints: Repertoire samples came only from after the peak T cell response. Just a handful of people given AZD1222 tested seropositive at baseline. White British ancestry dominated among donors, who included more females, and clonal diversity was possibly underestimated.

Libraries were prepared by immunoSEQ multiplex PCR; TCRdb keeps only in-frame clonotypes and omits some of them. The data contain under 200,000 clones, 90% of them singletons. The origin of this receptor is an adult in good health. Here the sequenced sample was peripheral blood, taken on day 0 of AZD1222 vaccination.

The CDR3 protein is CASSDSEGASGELFF. In DNA form, the CDR3 reads TGTGCCAGCAGTGACTCAGAGGGGGCGTCCGGGGAGCTGTTTTTT. J is TRBJ2-2 and V is TRBV6-4; TRBD1 matches 7 bases. The CDR3 has 15 residues. Germline CDR1 reads MRHNA; CDR2 reads SNTAGT. V lost 0 bases, J lost 6 bases, and 4 bases stayed unmatched.